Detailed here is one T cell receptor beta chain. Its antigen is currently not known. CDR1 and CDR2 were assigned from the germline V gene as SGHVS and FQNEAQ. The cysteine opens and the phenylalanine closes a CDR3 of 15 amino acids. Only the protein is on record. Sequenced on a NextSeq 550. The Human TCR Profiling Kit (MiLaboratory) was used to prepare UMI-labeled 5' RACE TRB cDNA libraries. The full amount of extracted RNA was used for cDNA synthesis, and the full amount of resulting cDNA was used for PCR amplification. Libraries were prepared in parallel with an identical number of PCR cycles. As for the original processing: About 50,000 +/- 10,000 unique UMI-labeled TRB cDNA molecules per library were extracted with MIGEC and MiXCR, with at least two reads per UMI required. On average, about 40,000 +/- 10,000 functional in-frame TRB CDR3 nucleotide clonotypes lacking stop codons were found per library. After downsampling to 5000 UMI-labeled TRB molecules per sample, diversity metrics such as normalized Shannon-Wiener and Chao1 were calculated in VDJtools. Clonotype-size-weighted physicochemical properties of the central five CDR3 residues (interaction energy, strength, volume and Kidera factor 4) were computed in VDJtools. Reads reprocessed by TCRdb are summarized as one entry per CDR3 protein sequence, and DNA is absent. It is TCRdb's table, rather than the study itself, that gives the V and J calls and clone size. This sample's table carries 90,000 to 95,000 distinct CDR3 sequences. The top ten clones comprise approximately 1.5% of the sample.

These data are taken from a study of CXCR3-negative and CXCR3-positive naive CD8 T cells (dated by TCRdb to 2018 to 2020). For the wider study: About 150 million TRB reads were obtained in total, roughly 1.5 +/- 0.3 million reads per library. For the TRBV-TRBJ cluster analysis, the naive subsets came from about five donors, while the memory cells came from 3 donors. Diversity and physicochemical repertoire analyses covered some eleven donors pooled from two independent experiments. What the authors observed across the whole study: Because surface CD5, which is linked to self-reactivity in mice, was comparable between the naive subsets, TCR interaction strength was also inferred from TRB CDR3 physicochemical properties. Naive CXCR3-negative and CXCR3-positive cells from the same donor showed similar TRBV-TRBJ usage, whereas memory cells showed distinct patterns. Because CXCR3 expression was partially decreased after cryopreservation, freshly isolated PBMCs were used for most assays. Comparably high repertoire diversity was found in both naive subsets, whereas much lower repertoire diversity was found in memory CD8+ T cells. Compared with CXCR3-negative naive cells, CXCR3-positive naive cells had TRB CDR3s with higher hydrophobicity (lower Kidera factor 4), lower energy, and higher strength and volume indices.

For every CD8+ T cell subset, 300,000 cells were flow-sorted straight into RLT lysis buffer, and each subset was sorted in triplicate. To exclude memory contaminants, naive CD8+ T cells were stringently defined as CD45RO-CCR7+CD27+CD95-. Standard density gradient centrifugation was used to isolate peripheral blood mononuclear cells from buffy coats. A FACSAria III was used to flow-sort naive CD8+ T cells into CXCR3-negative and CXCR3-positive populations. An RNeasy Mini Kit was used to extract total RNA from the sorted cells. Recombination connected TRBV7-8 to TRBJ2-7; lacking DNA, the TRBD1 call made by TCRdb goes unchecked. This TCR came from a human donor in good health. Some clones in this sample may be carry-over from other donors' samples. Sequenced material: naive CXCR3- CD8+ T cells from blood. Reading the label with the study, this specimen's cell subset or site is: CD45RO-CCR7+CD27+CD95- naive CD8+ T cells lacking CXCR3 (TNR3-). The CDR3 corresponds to CASSPVDRVLNEQYF.